These 8 T cell receptor beta chains share one sample of origin, sequenced in a study of control samples from healthy donors and cancer patients. Using immunoSEQ multiplex PCR, the repertoire was profiled, and TCRdb retains in-frame clones only, with some absent. The table records around 7,000 clones, approximately 81% of them present only once. Input material: PBMCs. These receptors all come from a man aged 65-85 years with lung cancer.

The chain employs TRBV12-3 or TRBV12-4 and TRBJ1-4, with D unresolved. V was clipped by 3 bases and J by 5 bases, with 7 bases between them. There are 13 residues in the CDR3. The CDR3 DNA follows: TGTGCCAGCAGTTTCTCCGGAAATGAAAAACTGTTTTTT. Its translation is CASSFSGNEKLFF.

The V call is TRBV5-1, the J call TRBJ1-6; 7 positions agree with TRBD1. CDR3 length: 15 amino acids. The V gene's germline CDR1 is SGHRS and CDR2 YFSETQ. V was clipped by 4 bases and J by 10 bases; unmatched bases: 11. The CDR3 DNA follows: TGCGCCAGCAGCCTAGAGACAGGGAGGGACTCACCCCTCCACTTT. This encodes CASSLETGRDSPLHF.

This rearrangement joins TRBV7-6 to TRBJ2-2; D gene ambiguous. Germline CDR1 reads SGHVS; CDR2 reads FNYEAQ. V was clipped by 3 bases and J by 2 bases, with 7 bases between them. The CDR3 totals 14 residues. The CDR3 DNA reads TGTGCCAGCAGCTTGGGTCTTAACACCGGGGAGCTGTTTTTT. This codes for CASSLGLNTGELFF.

V and J are TRBV28 and TRBJ1-6; 7 positions agree with TRBD1. V trimming: 7 bases; J trimming: 7 bases; junction bases outside the gene matches: 7. CDR3 length equals 14 residues. Germline lookup yields CDR1 MDHEN and CDR2 SYDVKM. The CDR3 region has the DNA TGTGCCAGCAAAGACGGGACAGAAAATTCACCCCTCCACTTT. The encoded protein is CASKDGTENSPLHF.

This sequence joins TRBV28 and TRBJ2-2; TRBD1 agrees at 9 bases. Unmatched junction bases numbered 5, after V lost 5 bases and J lost 1 base. Germline V gene data show CDR1 as MDHEN and CDR2 as SYDVKM. The CDR3 covers 16 residues. CDR3 region: CASSTWGQGNTGELFF. CDR3 coding DNA: TGTGCCAGCAGTACATGGGGACAGGGGAACACCGGGGAGCTGTTTTTT.

The chain is built from TRBV5-4 and TRBJ2-5; 7 nucleotides align to TRBD1. This CDR3 comprises 15 residues. V lost 0 bases and J lost 2; bases outside the gene matches: 4. CDR1 and CDR2 from the germline V gene are SGHNT and YYREEE (reference sequence). DNA of the CDR3: TGTGCCAGCAGCTTGGCCGGGACAGTACAAGAGACCCAGTACTTC. It specifies CASSLAGTVQETQYF.

The V gene is TRBV6-5, the J gene TRBJ1-5; no clear D. Per the germline V gene, CDR1 is MNHEY and CDR2 is SVGAGI. CDR3 length equals 16 residues. The V end was cut by 2 bases, the J end by 0 bases, with 11 bases between. The CDR3, as DNA: TGTGCCAGCAGTTACCAAAAGCCCCCTAGCAATCAGCCCCAGCATTTT. This codes for CASSYQKPPSNQPQHF.

This clone turned up a few times. This rearrangement joins TRBV5-5 to TRBJ1-2; D gene uncertain. The CDR3 contains 18 residues. Trimming removed 0 bases at V and 1 base at J, with 19 bases between. Germline values: CDR1 SGHKS, CDR2 YYEKEE (reference sequence). The CDR3 DNA follows: TGTGCCAGCAGCTTGGCCGGCGGCCTACCTTCTTTTAACTATGGCTACACCTTC. As protein: CASSLAGGLPSFNYGYTF.